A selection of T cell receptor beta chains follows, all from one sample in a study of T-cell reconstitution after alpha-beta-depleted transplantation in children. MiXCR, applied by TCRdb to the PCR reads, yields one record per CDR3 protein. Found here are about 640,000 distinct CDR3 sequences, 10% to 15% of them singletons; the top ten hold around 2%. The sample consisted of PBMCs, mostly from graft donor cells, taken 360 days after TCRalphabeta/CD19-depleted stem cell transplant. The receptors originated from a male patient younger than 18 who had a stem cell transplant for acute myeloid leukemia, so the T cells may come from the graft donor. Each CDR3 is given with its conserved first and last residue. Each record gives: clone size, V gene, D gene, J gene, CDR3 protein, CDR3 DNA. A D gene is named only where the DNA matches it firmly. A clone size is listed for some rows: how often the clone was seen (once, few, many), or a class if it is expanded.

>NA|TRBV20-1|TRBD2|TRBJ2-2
CSARDKGTSVNTGELFF
TGCAGTGCTAGAGATAAAGGGACTAGCGTGAACACCGGGGAGCTGTTTTTT
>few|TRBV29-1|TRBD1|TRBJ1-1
CSVDRATLAFF
TGCAGCGTGGACAGGGCAACCCTGGCTTTCTTT
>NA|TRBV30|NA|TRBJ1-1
CAWRTSTTEAFF
TGTGCCTGGAGGACCTCCACGACTGAAGCTTTCTTT
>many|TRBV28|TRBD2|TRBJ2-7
CASSSWTSGTPYEQYF
TGTGCCAGCAGTTCTTGGACTAGCGGGACCCCCTACGAGCAGTACTTC
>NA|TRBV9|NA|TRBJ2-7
CASSGGTSYEQYF
TGTGCCAGCAGCGGAGGGACATCGTACGAGCAGTACTTC
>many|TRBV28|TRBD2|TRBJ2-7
CASSLAASGRYEQYF
TGTGCCAGCAGTTTAGCGGCTAGCGGGAGATACGAGCAGTACTTC
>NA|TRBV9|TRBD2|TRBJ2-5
CASSKGLAGGETQYF
TGTGCCAGCAGTAAAGGACTAGCGGGAGGGGAGACCCAGTACTTC
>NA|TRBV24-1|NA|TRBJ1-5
CATGTSGGQPQHF
TGTGCCACAGGGACGTCCGGGGGGCAGCCCCAGCATTTT
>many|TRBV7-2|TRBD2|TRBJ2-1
CASSLALAGVPGEQFF
TGTGCCAGCAGCTTAGCGCTAGCGGGAGTTCCCGGTGAGCAGTTCTTC
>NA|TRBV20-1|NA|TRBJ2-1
CSARDKGRLNEQFF
TGCAGTGCTAGAGATAAGGGCAGGCTCAATGAGCAGTTCTTC
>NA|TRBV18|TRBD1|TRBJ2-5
CASSPLRDRGSYF
TGTGCCAGCTCACCACTCCGGGACAGGGGTTCGTACTTC
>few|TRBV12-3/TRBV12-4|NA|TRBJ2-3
CASSLANSLNTQYF
TGTGCCAGCAGTTTAGCGAATAGTCTTAATACGCAGTATTTT
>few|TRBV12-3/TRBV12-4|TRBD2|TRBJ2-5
CASSFSSGSLETQYF
TGTGCCAGCAGTTTTTCCAGCGGGAGTTTGGAGACCCAGTACTTC
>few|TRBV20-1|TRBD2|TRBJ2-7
CSARGGLARFYEQYF
TGCAGTGCTAGAGGGGGACTAGCGCGTTTCTACGAGCAGTACTTC
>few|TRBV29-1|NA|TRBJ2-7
CSGRDTSYEQYF
TGCAGCGGCCGGGACACTAGCTACGAGCAGTACTTC
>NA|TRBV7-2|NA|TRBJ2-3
CASSPLSPTDTQYF
TGTGCCAGCAGCCCTCTCTCGCCCACAGATACGCAGTATTTT
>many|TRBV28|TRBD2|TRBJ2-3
CASSPPGLAGEGYTDTQYF
TGTGCCAGCAGTCCCCCGGGACTAGCGGGAGAAGGGTACACAGATACGCAGTATTTT
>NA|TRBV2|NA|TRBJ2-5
CASSEGSGIETQYF
TGTGCCAGCAGTGAGGGGTCAGGGATTGAGACCCAGTACTTC
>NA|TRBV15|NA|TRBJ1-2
CATSRERPGGYTF
TGTGCCACCAGCAGAGAAAGACCAGGTGGCTACACCTTC
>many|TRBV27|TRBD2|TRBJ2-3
CASSPLAGVGDTQYF
TGTGCCAGCAGTCCCCTAGCGGGAGTGGGAGATACGCAGTATTTT
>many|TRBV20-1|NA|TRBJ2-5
CRNSETQYF
TGCAGAAATTCGGAGACCCAGTACTTC
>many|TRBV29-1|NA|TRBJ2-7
CSVETDPPSYEQYF
TGCAGCGTTGAAACAGATCCACCCTCCTACGAGCAGTACTTC
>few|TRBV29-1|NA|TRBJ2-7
CSVEMYGYEQYF
TGCAGCGTTGAAATGTACGGGTACGAGCAGTACTTC
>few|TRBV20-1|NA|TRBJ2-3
CSADFRDPSTDTQYF
TGCAGTGCTGATTTCCGGGACCCTAGCACAGATACGCAGTATTTT
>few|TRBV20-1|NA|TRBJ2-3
CSAERTPDTQYF
TGCAGTGCTGAACGGACTCCGGATACGCAGTATTTT
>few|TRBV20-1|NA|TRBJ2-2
CSANRERTNTGELFF
TGCAGTGCTAATAGAGAGCGTACGAACACCGGGGAGCTGTTTTTT
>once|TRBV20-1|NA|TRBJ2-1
CSALALSYNEQFF
TGCAGTGCGCTAGCGCTCTCCTACAATGAGCAGTTCTTC
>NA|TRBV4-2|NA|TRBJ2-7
CASSPYLSGEKAYEQYF
TGTGCCAGCAGCCCGTATCTATCCGGGGAAAAAGCCTACGAGCAGTACTTC
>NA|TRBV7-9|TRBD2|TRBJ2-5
CASGGRGRKYQETQYF
TGTGCCAGCGGTGGGCGCGGGAGAAAGTATCAAGAGACCCAGTACTTC
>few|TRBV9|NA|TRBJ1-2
CASSVTESPNYGYTF
TGTGCCAGCAGCGTCACAGAGTCCCCTAACTATGGCTACACCTTC
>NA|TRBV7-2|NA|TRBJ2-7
CASSLVVQASTSYEQYF
TGTGCCAGCAGCTTAGTAGTGCAGGCCTCAACTTCCTACGAGCAGTACTTC
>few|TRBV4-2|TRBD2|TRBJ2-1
CASSQVLGGGSYNEQFF
TGTGCCAGCAGCCAAGTCCTCGGGGGGGGCTCCTACAATGAGCAGTTCTTC
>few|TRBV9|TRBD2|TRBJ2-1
CASSSPGLAGGHPLHNEQFF
TGTGCCAGCAGCTCCCCTGGACTAGCGGGAGGACACCCCTTACACAATGAGCAGTTCTTC
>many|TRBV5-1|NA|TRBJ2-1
CASSAIQGTHNEQFF
TGCGCCAGCAGCGCTATCCAGGGTACCCACAATGAGCAGTTCTTC
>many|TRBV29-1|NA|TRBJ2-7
CSAMGAAYEQYF
TGCAGCGCCATGGGGGCGGCCTACGAGCAGTACTTC
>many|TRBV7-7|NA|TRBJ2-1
CASSLEYLGNEQFF
TGTGCTAGCAGCTTAGAGTATCTGGGTAATGAGCAGTTCTTC
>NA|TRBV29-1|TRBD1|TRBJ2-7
CSVVNRGTYEQYF
TGCAGCGTTGTAAACAGGGGGACCTACGAGCAGTACTTC
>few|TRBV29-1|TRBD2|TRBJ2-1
CSVRLAGVYNEQFF
TGCAGCGTTAGACTAGCGGGAGTTTACAATGAGCAGTTCTTC
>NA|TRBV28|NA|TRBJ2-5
CASSAAGDWKETQYF
TGTGCCAGCAGTGCAGCCGGGGACTGGAAAGAGACCCAGTACTTC
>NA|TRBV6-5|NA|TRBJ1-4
CASRASTNEKLFF
TGTGCCAGCAGAGCTTCAACTAATGAAAAACTGTTTTTT
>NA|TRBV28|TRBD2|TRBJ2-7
CASIMGGLAGLGSYEQYF
TGTGCCAGCATCATGGGGGGACTAGCGGGATTGGGGTCCTACGAGCAGTACTTC
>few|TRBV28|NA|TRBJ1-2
CASSFFSLIGSGYTF
TGTGCCAGCAGTTTTTTTTCATTGATAGGCTCTGGCTACACCTTC
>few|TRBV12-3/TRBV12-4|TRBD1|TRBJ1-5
CASSVGDRDPANQPQHF
TGTGCCAGCAGTGTGGGGGACAGAGATCCGGCAAATCAGCCCCAGCATTTT
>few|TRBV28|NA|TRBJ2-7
CASSSPLTTGF
TGTGCCAGCAGTTCTCCTCTAACGACGGGCTTC
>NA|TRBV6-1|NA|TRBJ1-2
CASSGQGRDGYTF
TGTGCCAGCAGTGGTCAGGGGAGGGATGGCTACACCTTC
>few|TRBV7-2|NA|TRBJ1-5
CASSLEMAKSQHF
TGTGCCAGCAGCTTAGAGATGGCCAAGTCCCAGCATTTT
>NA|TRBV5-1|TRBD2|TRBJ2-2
CASSLLPDILLAGTTGELFF
TGCGCCAGCAGCCTCTTGCCTGATATACTTCTAGCGGGGACAACCGGGGAGCTGTTTTTT
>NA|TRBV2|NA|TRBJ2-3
CASSEVRGRGTDTQYF
TGTGCCAGCAGCGAGGTTCGAGGGAGAGGAACAGATACGCAGTATTTT
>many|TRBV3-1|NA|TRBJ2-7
CASSQARSYEQYF
TGTGCCAGCAGCCAAGCTAGGAGCTACGAGCAGTACTTC
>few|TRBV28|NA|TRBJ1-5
CASFEHRSYQPQHF
TGTGCCAGCTTCGAACACCGATCCTATCAGCCCCAGCATTTT
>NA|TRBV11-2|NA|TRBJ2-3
CASSLEVVLFGSDTQYF
TGTGCCAGCAGCTTAGAGGTCGTCCTCTTCGGGTCAGATACGCAGTATTTT
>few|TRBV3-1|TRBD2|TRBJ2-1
CASSQTTSGSQYSYNEQFF
TGTGCCAGCAGCCAAACGACTAGCGGGAGTCAGTACTCCTACAATGAGCAGTTCTTC
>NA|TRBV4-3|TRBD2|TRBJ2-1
CASSLRAGGGSYNEQFF
TGCGCCAGCAGCCTCCGAGCGGGAGGGGGCTCCTACAATGAGCAGTTCTTC